This TCR beta chain was captured in a study of shared clonotypes between healthy human individuals (dated by TCRdb to about 2020). About the full investigation: A couple of women and a few men aged 18 to 49 years were included in the cohort. For each donor, CD4 naive and CD4 memory were each given three plates, CD8 naive was given two plates, and CD8 memory was given one plate. To estimate repertoire size and how much clonotype sharing occurs between individuals, the study deeply sequenced the blood TCR repertoires of five healthy adults. Libraries were prepared and TCR repertoires were sequenced by different laboratories using diverse techniques, in order to increase sequencing depth and limit assay-specific biases. Each donor's leukapheresis produced roughly between about 0.8 and 10 billion PBMCs.

Points the paper makes about the study in general: Sampling was limited to blood, and TCR repertoires in tissue likely differ from TCR repertoires in blood. Incomplete sequencing was indicated by rarefaction of sorted-subset datasets, despite the large sequencing depth. Sharing across four donors was observed for about 5% of naive CD4, less than 4% of naive CD8, 2% to 2.5% of memory CD4, and around 0.44% of memory CD8 clonotypes. The small number of donors limited the genetic and exposure-history diversity represented. Naive subsets generally had larger estimated clonotype richness than memory subsets. Compared with non-shared clonotypes, clonotypes shared by all four sorted-subset donors had higher generation probabilities. Based on pairwise subsampling, the degree of clonotype sharing among donors was expected to be affected by sequencing depth.

Donors were healthy HIV-negative adults with no recently reported acute infections or vaccinations. All donors were Caucasian adults living in Nashville, Tennessee, USA. CD4+ T cells were enriched through magnetic negative selection, after which naive cells were positively selected on CD45RA and the remaining negative fraction served as the memory subset. After blood collection by leukapheresis, PBMCs were isolated using Ficoll-Histopaque density gradient centrifugation and then cryopreserved in the vapor phase of liquid nitrogen. Analytical flow cytometry was used to check the purity and quantity of each magnetically sorted T cell population. Genomic DNA was isolated from each sorted fraction and quantified by UV absorbance on a Nanodrop 2000c. Using the deep immunoSEQ assay, multiplex PCR amplified TCR CDR3 regions from genomic DNA. Extracted genomic DNA from each cell subset was distributed evenly across all wells of several immunoSEQ 96-well plates, and each plate was treated as a replicate. For sorted subsets, roughly 0.2 ug genomic DNA, equal to some 30,000 T cell genomes, was loaded into each replicate PCR. The purified libraries were quantified using a Qubit 3.0 fluorometer, sized with a Bioanalyzer 2100, and then quantified again using the KAPA Library Quantification kit. Every immunoSEQ 96-well plate was sequenced on a separate single-read 150-cycle Illumina NextSeq 550 flow cell. On the study's bioinformatics: Because the immunoSEQ output included only junctional sequences and no quality scores, the filtering could not be the same as the filtering used for full-length reads. Sequences were annotated with PyIR, a Python wrapper for IgBLAST v1.9, and V/J genes and CDR3 were assigned using IMGT germline references. Reads with weak V/J assignments (E-value above 1e-6), missing CDR3, stop codons, out-of-frame junctions, or ambiguous translated residues were removed. V3J clonotypes were defined as sequences sharing the same inferred V gene, J gene, and CDR3 amino acid sequence. Percentage overlap between repertoires was computed as shared unique clonotypes divided by the size of the smaller repertoire. Three approaches were used to assess repertoire richness: RTK rarefaction, the Chao1 estimator, and Recon v2.1 estimates of unobserved clonotypes. Generation probabilities for all TCRbeta clonotypes obtained by the gDNA method from several donors were computed using OLGA. TCRdb stores this immuneACCESS table with in-frame sequences only. Part of the clones is absent; in the studies checked, under half of the shortfall reflects unresolved V genes, and no reason is known for the rest. From that table come the V and J calls and clone size; the DNA was used to work out D and trimming. This sample lists some 2.1 million clones; 90% to 95% were detected once. 0.1% to 0.15% of the sample belongs to the ten largest clones.

The V and J ends are trimmed by 1 base and 10 bases, leaving 11 bases between them. Taken from the germline V gene, the CDR1 and CDR2 loops are SGHVS and FNYEAQ. Reading from cysteine to phenylalanine, the CDR3 counts 13 amino acids. Of all the DNA, just the CDR3 is kept, 39 bases in frame from base 1. Details on this clone: No antigen is known for it. Per-nucleotide qualities are absent, and no much larger clonotype sits a single base away.

Sequencing was performed on naive CD4+ T cells sorted from blood. Explained via the paper, the cell subset or site label denotes: CD45RA+ positively selected. Recombination connected TRBV7-6 to TRBJ2-1, and TRBD2 may be the D gene, going by 5 matching bases. This clonotype was sampled from a man aged 18-30 years in good health. In nucleotide form, the sequence is TGTGCCAGCAGCTTAGGGCTAGCTCAGGAGCAGTTCTTC. Translated, this gives CASSLGLAQEQFF. Extended through the reference TRBV7-6 and TRBJ2-1 proteins, this CDR3 yields the full variable domain: GAGVSQSPRYKVTKRGQDVALRCDPISGHVSLYWYRQALGQGPEFLTYFNYEAQQDKSGLPNDRFSAERPEGSISTLTIQRTEQRDSAMYRCASSLGLAQEQFFGPGTRLTVL.